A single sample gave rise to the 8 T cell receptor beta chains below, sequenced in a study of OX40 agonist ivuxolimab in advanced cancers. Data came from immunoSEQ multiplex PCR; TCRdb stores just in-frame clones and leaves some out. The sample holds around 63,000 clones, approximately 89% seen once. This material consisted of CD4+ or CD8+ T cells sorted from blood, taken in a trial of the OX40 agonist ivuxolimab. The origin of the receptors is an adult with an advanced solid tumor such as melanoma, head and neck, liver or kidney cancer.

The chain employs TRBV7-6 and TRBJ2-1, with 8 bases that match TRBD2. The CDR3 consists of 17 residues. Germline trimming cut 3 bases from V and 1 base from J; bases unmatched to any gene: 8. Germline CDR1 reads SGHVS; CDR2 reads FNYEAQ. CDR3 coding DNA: TGTGCCAGCAGCTTGGCGGGGGGCCGTCAGTCCTACAATGAGCAGTTCTTC. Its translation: CASSLAGGRQSYNEQFF.

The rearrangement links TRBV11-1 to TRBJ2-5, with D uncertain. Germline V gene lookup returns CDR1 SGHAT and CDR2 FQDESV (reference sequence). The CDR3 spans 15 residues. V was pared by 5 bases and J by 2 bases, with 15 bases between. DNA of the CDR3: TGTGCCAGCAGCCGTGGTGGGTGGGAACAAGAGACCCAGTACTTC. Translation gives CASSRGGWEQETQYF.

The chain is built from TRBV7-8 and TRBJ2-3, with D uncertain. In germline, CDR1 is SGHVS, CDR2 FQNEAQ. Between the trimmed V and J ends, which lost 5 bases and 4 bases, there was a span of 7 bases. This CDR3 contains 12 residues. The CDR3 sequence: CASSPTSDTQYF. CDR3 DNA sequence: TGTGCCAGCAGCCCGACCTCAGATACGCAGTATTTT. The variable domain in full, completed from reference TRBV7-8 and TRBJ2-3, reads GAGVSQSPRYKVAKRGQDVALRCDPISGHVSLFWYQQALGQGPEFLTYFQNEAQLDKSGLPSDRFFAERPEGSVSTLKIQRTQQEDSAVYLCASSPTSDTQYFGPGTRLTVL.

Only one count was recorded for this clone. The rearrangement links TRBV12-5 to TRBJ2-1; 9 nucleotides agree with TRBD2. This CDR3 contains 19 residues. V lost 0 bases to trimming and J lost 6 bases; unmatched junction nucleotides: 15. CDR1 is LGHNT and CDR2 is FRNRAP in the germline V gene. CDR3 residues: CASGLVIAGTGTSSNEQFF. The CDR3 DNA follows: TGTGCTAGTGGTTTGGTAATCGCGGGGACCGGGACTAGCAGCAATGAGCAGTTCTTC.

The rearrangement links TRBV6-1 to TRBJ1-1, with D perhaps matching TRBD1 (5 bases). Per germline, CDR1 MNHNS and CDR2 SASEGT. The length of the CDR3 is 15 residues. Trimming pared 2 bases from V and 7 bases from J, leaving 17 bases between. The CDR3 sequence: CASSETSGPLGEAFF. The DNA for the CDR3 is TGTGCCAGCAGTGAAACGTCAGGGCCATTGGGTGAAGCTTTCTTT.

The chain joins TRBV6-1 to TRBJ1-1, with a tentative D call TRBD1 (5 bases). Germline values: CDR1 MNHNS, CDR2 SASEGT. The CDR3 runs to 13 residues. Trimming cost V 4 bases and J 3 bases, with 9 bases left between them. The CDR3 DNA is TGTGCCAGCAGTGTTAGGGGCTACACTGAAGCTTTCTTT. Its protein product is CASSVRGYTEAFF.

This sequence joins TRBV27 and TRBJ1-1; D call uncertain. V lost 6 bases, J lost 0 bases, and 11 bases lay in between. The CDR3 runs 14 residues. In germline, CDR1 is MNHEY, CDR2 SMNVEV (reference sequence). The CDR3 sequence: CASSLRALNTEAFF. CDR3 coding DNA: TGTGCCAGCAGCCTCCGGGCTTTGAACACTGAAGCTTTCTTT.

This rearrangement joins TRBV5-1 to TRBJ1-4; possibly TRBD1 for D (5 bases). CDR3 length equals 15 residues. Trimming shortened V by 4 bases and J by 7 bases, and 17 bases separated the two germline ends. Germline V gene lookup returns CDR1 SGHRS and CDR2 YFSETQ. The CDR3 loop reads CASSDQGGALEKLFF. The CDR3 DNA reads TGCGCCAGCAGCGACCAGGGTGGGGCTCTTGAAAAACTGTTTTTT. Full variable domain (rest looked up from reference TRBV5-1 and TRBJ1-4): KAGVTQTPRYLIKTRGQQVTLSCSPISGHRSVSWYQQTPGQGLQFLFEYFSETQRNKGNFPGRFSGRQFSNSRSEMNVSTLELGDSALYLCASSDQGGALEKLFFGSGTQLSVL.